This T cell receptor (beta chain) emerged from a study of blood T cell repertoires in COVID-19. For the study at large: Sources were T cells, B-cell-depleted T cells, or PBMCs; the material itself was cDNA or gDNA.

The assay was immunoSEQ multiplex PCR, and TCRdb's table has in-frame clones only and misses some. The sample carries 200,000 to 250,000 clones, 85% to 90% recorded once. V trimming: 0 bases; J trimming: 2 bases; junction bases outside the gene matches: 4. Germline assignment: CDR1 LGHDT and CDR2 YNNKEL (reference sequence). There are 16 residues in the CDR3. The clonotype comes from a woman aged 60-75 years with acute or convalescent COVID-19. The sample consisted of peripheral blood. The rearrangement links TRBV3-1 (or the pseudogene TRBV3-2) to TRBJ1-2; 9 bases agree with TRBD1. CDR3 amino acids: CASSQDLGQGNYGYTF. DNA for the CDR3: TGTGCCAGCAGCCAAGATCTTGGACAGGGGAACTATGGCTACACCTTC.